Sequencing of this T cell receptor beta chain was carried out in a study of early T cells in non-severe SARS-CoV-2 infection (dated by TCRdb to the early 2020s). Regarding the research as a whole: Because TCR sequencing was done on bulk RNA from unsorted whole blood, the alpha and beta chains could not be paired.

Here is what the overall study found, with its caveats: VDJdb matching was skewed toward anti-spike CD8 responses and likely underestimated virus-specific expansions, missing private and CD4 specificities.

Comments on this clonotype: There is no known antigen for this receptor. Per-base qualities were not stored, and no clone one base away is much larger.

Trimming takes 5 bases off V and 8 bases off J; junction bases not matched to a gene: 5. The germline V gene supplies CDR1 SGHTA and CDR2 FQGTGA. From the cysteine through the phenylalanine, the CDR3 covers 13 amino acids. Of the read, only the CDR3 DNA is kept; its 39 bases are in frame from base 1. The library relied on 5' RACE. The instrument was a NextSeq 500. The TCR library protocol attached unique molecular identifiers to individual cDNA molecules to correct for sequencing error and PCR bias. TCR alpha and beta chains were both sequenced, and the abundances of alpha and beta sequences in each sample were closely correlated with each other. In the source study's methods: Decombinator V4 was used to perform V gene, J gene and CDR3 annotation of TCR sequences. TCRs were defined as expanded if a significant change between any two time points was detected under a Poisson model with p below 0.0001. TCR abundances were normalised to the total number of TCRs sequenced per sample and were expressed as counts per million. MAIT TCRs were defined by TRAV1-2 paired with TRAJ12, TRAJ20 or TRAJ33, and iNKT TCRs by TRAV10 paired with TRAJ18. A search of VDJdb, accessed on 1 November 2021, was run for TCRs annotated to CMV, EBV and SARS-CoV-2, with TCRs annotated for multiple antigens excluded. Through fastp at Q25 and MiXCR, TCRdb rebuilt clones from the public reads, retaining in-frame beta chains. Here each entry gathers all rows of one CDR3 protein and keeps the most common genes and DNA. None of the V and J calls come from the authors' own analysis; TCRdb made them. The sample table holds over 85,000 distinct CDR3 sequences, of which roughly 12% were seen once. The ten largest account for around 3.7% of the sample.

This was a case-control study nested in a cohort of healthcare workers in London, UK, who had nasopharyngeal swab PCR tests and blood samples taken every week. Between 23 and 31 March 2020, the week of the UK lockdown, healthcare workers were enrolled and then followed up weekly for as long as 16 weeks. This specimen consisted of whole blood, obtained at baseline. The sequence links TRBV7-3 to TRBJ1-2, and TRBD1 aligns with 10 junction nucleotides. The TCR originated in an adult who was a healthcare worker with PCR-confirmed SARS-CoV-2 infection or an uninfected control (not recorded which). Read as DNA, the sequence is TGTGCCAGCAGCCCCGGGACAGGGGCCGGCTACACCTTC. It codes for CASSPGTGAGYTF. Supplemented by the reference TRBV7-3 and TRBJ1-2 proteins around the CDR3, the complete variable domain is GAGVSQTPSNKVTEKGKYVELRCDPISGHTALYWYRQSLGQGPEFLIYFQGTGAADDSGLPNDRFFAVRPEGSVSTLKIQRTERGDSAVYLCASSPGTGAGYTFGSGTRLTVV.